What follows describes a single TCR beta chain. The antigen remains undetermined. CDR1 and CDR2 (germline): SQVTM, ANQGSEA. The CDR3 extends over 14 amino acids. Trimming pared 4 bases from V and 5 bases from J, leaving 17 bases between. Primers: 60 Vbeta forward and 13 Jbeta reverse. Clones were read by immunoSEQ multiplex PCR, and TCRdb kept only the in-frame ones, dropping some. Its listing shows approximately 190,000 clones. This sample was included in a study of cytomegalovirus exposure and HLA in healthy donors. Overall study context: The study placed about 81% of its 350 to 400 genotyped donors in the Caucasian-associated ancestry cluster. Broader study findings: Later work found most CMV-associated TCR beta chains apparently HLA-restricted. Common viral pathogens seemed, in a later analysis, to connect with several of the most significant clusters. In an earlier analysis, in fewer than 700 donors, most V segments appeared productive either ~87% or ~30% of the time.

This clonotype originated in a man between 25 and 39 years old in good health and CMV-seronegative. This sequence joins TRBV29-1 and TRBJ1-2, with D perhaps TRBD1 (5 bases). The sample comprised PBMCs. The CDR3 nucleotides read TGCAGCGTTGCTTCGGGGGGTGGCCTTTATGGCTACACCTTC. Residues: CSVASGGGLYGYTF.